The 6 T cell receptor beta chains given below trace back to one sample, sequenced in a study of identical twins (TCRdb year 2016). Library construction relied on 5' RACE. The instrument was an Illumina HiSeq 2000. The public sequencing data were trimmed at Q25 with fastp and processed into clonotypes with MiXCR by TCRdb, which kept only in-frame beta chains. Under each unique CDR3 protein, matching rows form one entry showing the most common genes and DNA. Recorded for this sample are around 300,000 distinct CDR3 sequences; about 8.1% of them occurred a single time. The ten largest clonotypes hold less than 2.5% of the sample. The data also belong to a second study, concerning yellow fever vaccine responses in identical twins.

Sequenced input: memory (CD45RO+) T cells sorted from blood. Taken with the paper, the label for cell subset or site translates to: CD45RO+ enriched T cells. The source of these receptors is a woman aged 18-29 years in good health.

This clonotype was seen a few times. This chain joins TRBV6-1 and TRBJ2-1; possible D gene TRBD2, 5 bases. Germline V gives CDR1 MNHNS, CDR2 SASEGT. The V end lost 5 bases, the J end lost 4 bases, and 15 bases lay between the germline ends. CDR3 length: 15 amino acids. CDR3 residues: CASSPSGYLYNEQFF. DNA for the CDR3: TGTGCCAGCAGTCCGAGCGGCTATCTTTACAATGAGCAGTTCTTC.

This clonotype was found a few times. This sequence joins TRBV20-1 and TRBJ1-2; possible D gene TRBD1, 5 bases. V was clipped by 2 bases and J by 1 base, with 20 bases between them. CDR3 size: 17 residues. CDR1 is DFQATT, CDR2 SNEGSKA, per germline (reference sequence). This chain's CDR3 is CSARPDRPTNLNYGYTF. The CDR3 bases are TGCAGTGCTAGACCCGACAGACCTACCAACCTTAACTATGGCTACACCTTC.

This clonotype was seen a handful of times. The chain recombines TRBV3-1 with TRBJ2-1; D is ambiguous. The CDR3 extends over 15 amino acids. V lost 0 bases and J 6 bases, leaving 12 bases between the germline ends. Germline-derived CDR1 and CDR2 are LGHDT and YNNKEL (reference sequence). Here the CDR3 reads CASSQDLMVANEQFF. The CDR3 DNA is TGTGCCAGCAGCCAAGATTTAATGGTAGCCAATGAGCAGTTCTTC.

The J gene is TRBJ2-7, the V gene TRBV6-5; D uncertain. The V gene lost 5 bases and the J gene lost 3 bases, with 8 bases spanning the gap. This CDR3 has 12 amino acids. Germline lookup yields CDR1 MNHEY and CDR2 SVGAGI. The CDR3 region is CASSSLYYEQYF. For the CDR3, the DNA is TGTGCCAGCAGTAGTCTATACTACGAGCAGTACTTC.

In this sample, this clonotype turned up many times. The chain couples TRBV11-2 to TRBJ1-1; a weak D match, TRBD1 (6 bases). CDR3 length: 15 residues. V shed 5 bases and J shed 0 bases, with 13 bases lying between them. Germline CDR1 reads SGHAT; CDR2 reads FQNNGV. This CDR3 is CASSVTGLVNTEAFF. For the CDR3, the DNA is TGTGCCAGCAGCGTTACAGGGTTAGTGAACACTGAAGCTTTCTTT.

This clonotype was seen only a few times. CDR3 loop: CASSELGSRNSPLHF. The DNA for the CDR3 is TGTGCCAGCAGTGAATTGGGGAGCCGAAATTCACCCCTCCACTTT. This chain uses TRBV6-1 with TRBJ1-6; D not certain. The CDR3 sequence is 15 residues long. Germline V gene data show CDR1 as MNHNS and CDR2 as SASEGT. The ends were cut back, 2 bases at V and 7 bases at J, with 12 bases in the middle.